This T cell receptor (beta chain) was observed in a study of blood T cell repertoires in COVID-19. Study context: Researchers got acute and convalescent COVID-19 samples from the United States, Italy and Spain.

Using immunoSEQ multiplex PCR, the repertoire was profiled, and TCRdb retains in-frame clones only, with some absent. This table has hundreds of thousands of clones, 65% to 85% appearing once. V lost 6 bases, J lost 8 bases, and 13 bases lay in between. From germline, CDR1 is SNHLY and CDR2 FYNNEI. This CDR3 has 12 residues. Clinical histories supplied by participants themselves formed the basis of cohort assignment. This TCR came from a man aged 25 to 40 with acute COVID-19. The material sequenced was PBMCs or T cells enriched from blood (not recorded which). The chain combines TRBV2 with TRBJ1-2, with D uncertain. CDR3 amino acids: CASRGDGEGYTF. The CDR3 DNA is TGTGCCAGCAGGGGCGACGGGGAAGGCTACACCTTC.